This TCR beta chain derives from a study of identical twins. General observations from the study: Monozygotic twins shared more out-of-frame TCR alpha than recombination models predicted. Surplus twin overlap in beta out-of-frame sequences was less pronounced. Partly confounded zero-insertion analyses could result from invariant MAIT and iNKT cells.

Many counts were recorded for this clonotype. Its matching antigen is unknown. A single record per CDR3 protein comes from TCRdb applying MiXCR to the 5' RACE reads. Of about 700,000 distinct CDR3 sequences detected, more than 6.5% appear once; the ten largest clones hold around 0.95%. Germline CDR1 reads MGHDK; CDR2 reads SYGVNS. Trimming removed 3 bases at V and 1 base at J, with 9 bases between. The CDR3 is 14 residues long. These same records also appear under a second study, on yellow fever vaccine responses in identical twins.

The chain uses TRBV25-1 and TRBJ1-1; D gene uncertain. The specimen was PBMCs. The receptor comes from a woman aged 18-29 years in good health. CDR3 residues: CASSDPARNTEAFF. The CDR3 DNA sequence: TGTGCCAGCAGTGACCCGGCAAGGAACACTGAAGCTTTCTTT.